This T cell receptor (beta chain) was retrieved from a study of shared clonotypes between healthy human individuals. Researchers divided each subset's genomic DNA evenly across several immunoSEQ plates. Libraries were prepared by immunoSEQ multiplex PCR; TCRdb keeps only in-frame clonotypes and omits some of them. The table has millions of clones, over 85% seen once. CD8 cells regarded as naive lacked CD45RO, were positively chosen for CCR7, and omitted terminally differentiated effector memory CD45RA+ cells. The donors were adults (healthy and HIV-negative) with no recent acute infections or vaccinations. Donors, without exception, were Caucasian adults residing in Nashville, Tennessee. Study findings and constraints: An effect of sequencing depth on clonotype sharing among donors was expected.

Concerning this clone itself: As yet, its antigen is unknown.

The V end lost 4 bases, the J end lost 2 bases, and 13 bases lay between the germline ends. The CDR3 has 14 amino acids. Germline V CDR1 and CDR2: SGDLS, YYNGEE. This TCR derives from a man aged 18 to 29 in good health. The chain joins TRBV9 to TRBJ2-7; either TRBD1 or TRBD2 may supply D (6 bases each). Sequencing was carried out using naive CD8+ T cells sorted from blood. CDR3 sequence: CASSPGAEAYEQYF. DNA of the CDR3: TGTGCCAGCAGCCCGGGGGCGGAGGCCTACGAGCAGTACTTC.